The 29 T cell receptor beta chains below all came from one sample that was sequenced in a study of graft-versus-host responses after intestinal transplantation. Profiling relied on immunoSEQ multiplex PCR, and the TCRdb table lists in-frame clones only, not all of them. The repertoire has around 120,000 clones, over 80% of them found once; the top ten carry approximately 0.11%. No antigens are known for them. The specimen was unstimulated CD4+ T cells sorted from spleen or lymph node cells, collected before intestinal transplant. These TCRs come from a human donor who received an intestinal transplant.

The V gene is TRBV2, the J gene TRBJ2-3, with a weak D call TRBD2 (6 bases). Trimming shortened V by 3 bases and J by 0 bases, and 10 bases separated the two germline ends. Germline V gene lookup returns CDR1 SNHLY and CDR2 FYNNEI. CDR3 length equals 15 residues. The CDR3 DNA reads TGTGCCAGCAGTGAGGTCGGGAGTAGCACAGATACGCAGTATTTT. Protein product: CASSEVGSSTDTQYF.

The V and J genes are TRBV2 and TRBJ1-6; the D is unclear. This CDR3 has 13 amino acids. The germline gives CDR1 SNHLY, CDR2 FYNNEI. V gave up 7 bases and J gave up 7 bases, with 11 bases separating them. The CDR3 nucleotides read TGTGCCAGCACAACGGCCCGAAATTCACCCCTCCACTTT. Its protein is CASTTARNSPLHF. Complete variable domain (other parts from reference TRBV2 and TRBJ1-6): EPEVTQTPSHQVTQMGQEVILRCVPISNHLYFYWYRQILGQKVEFLVSFYNNEISEKSEIFDDQFSVERPDGSNFTLKIRSTKLEDSAMYFCASTTARNSPLHFGNGTRLTVT.

DNA for the CDR3: TGTGCCTGGGGGGCGGGACGGCACCCCTACGAGCAGTACTTC. It yields the protein CAWGAGRHPYEQYF. The chain is built from TRBV30 and TRBJ2-7; D is perhaps TRBD2 (6 bases). This CDR3 spans 14 amino acids. V was pared by 5 bases and J by 2 bases, with 16 bases between. Germline V gene lookup returns CDR1 GTSNPN and CDR2 SVGIG (reference sequence). Full variable domain (rest looked up from reference TRBV30 and TRBJ2-7): SQTIHQWPATLVQPVGSPLSLECTVEGTSNPNLYWYRQAAGRGLQLLFYSVGIGQISSEVPQNLSASRPQDRQFILSSKKLLLSDSGFYLCAWGAGRHPYEQYFGPGTRLTVT.

This chain links TRBV6-1 with TRBJ2-1; D tentatively fits TRBD1 or TRBD2 (6 bases each). This CDR3 contains 15 residues. Trimming removed 4 bases from V and 8 bases from J, with 18 bases in between. Germline V gene sequence: CDR1 MNHNS, CDR2 SASEGT. CDR3 sequence: CASSVRGTPLHEQFF. The CDR3 DNA reads TGTGCCAGCAGTGTAAGGGGGACTCCACTCCATGAGCAGTTCTTC.

This chain connects TRBV6-1 to TRBJ2-7; D call uncertain. This CDR3 region has 12 residues. Germline V gene data show CDR1 as MNHNS and CDR2 as SASEGT. The germline V and J ends were trimmed by 6 bases and 9 bases, with 15 bases remaining between them. In DNA, the CDR3 is TGTGCCAGCAGCGGTAGCCCCTTTTGGCAGTACTTC. The encoded protein is CASSGSPFWQYF.

The V call is TRBV28, the J call TRBJ2-7; D not resolved. Per the germline V gene, CDR1 is MDHEN and CDR2 is SYDVKM. The CDR3 spans 14 residues. The V end was cut by 3 bases, the J end by 3 bases, with 12 bases between. CDR3 sequence: CASSLARVSYEQYF. The CDR3 DNA reads as TGTGCCAGCAGTTTGGCAAGGGTTAGCTACGAGCAGTACTTC.

This sequence joins TRBV7-8 and TRBJ2-5; D unresolved. Trimming shortened V by 1 base and J by 7 bases, and 10 bases separated the two germline ends. Germline V lookup: CDR1 SGHVS, CDR2 FQNEAQ. There are 13 residues in the CDR3. The CDR3 is CASSLGLDGTQYF. The CDR3 bases are TGTGCCAGCAGCTTAGGTCTAGACGGGACCCAGTACTTC. Variable domain in full (rest from reference TRBV7-8 and TRBJ2-5): GAGVSQSPRYKVAKRGQDVALRCDPISGHVSLFWYQQALGQGPEFLTYFQNEAQLDKSGLPSDRFFAERPEGSVSTLKIQRTQQEDSAVYLCASSLGLDGTQYFGPGTRLLVL.

In its sample, this clone was seen a few times. The chain uses TRBV6-6 and TRBJ2-7; D remains ambiguous. Per germline, CDR1 MNHNY and CDR2 SVGAGI (reference sequence). V was cut by 4 bases and J by 2 bases, with 6 bases left in between. This CDR3 contains 12 residues. CDR3 residues: CASSSGPYEQYF. In DNA form, the CDR3 reads TGTGCCAGCAGTTCCGGACCCTACGAGCAGTACTTC.

This sequence joins TRBV9 and TRBJ2-3; D might be TRBD1 (5 bases). This CDR3 has 15 amino acids. Germline lookup yields CDR1 SGDLS and CDR2 YYNGEE. The V end lost 0 bases, the J end lost 2 bases, and 10 bases lay between the germline ends. The CDR3 DNA reads TGTGCCAGCAGCGTAGGACAGACAGTCACAGATACGCAGTATTTT. Encoded protein: CASSVGQTVTDTQYF.

V usage is TRBV4-2 and J usage is TRBJ2-7, with a weak D call TRBD1 (6 bases). Germline loops: CDR1 LGHNA, CDR2 YNFKEQ. This CDR3 region has 13 residues. Trimming removed 8 bases from V and 2 bases from J, with 13 bases in between. The CDR3 nucleotides read TGTGCCAGCGGTTTACAGGGAACCTACGAGCAGTACTTC. Protein product: CASGLQGTYEQYF.

The J gene is TRBJ1-1, the V gene TRBV28; possible D gene TRBD1, 5 bases. The V and J ends lost 5 bases and 5 bases respectively, with 21 bases between them. Germline V gene lookup returns CDR1 MDHEN and CDR2 SYDVKM. The CDR3 is 16 residues long. The CDR3 spells CASSLPALGGETEAFF. The CDR3 DNA is TGTGCCAGCAGTCTACCTGCACTTGGAGGGGAGACTGAAGCTTTCTTT. The full variable domain, rest sourced from reference TRBV28 and TRBJ1-1, is DVKVTQSSRYLVKRTGEKVFLECVQDMDHENMFWYRQDPGLGLRLIYFSYDVKMKEKGDIPEGYSVSREKKERFSLILESASTNQTSMYLCASSLPALGGETEAFFGQGTRLTVV.

The gene calls are TRBV29-1 and TRBJ1-1; a possible D gene is TRBD1 (6 bases). In germline, CDR1 is SQVTM, CDR2 ANQGSEA. The CDR3 has 13 residues. The V end was cut by 7 bases, the J end by 0 bases, with 12 bases between. In DNA, the CDR3 is TGCAGCGCGGCGGGACACATGAACACTGAAGCTTTCTTT. The encoded protein is CSAAGHMNTEAFF.

J is TRBJ1-5 and V is TRBV19, with D unresolved. This CDR3 spans 16 amino acids. Germline CDR1 reads LNHDA; CDR2 reads SQIVND (reference sequence). Trimming left V 3 bases short and J 0 bases short, with 12 bases between. CDR3 nucleotide sequence: TGTGCCAGTAGTATTTTCGGGCAGATTAGCAATCAGCCCCAGCATTTT. It translates to CASSIFGQISNQPQHF.

V and J are TRBV5-1 and TRBJ2-2; 7 bases map to TRBD2. This CDR3 has 18 residues. In germline, CDR1 is SGHRS, CDR2 YFSETQ. V lost 2 bases, J lost 4 bases, and 14 bases stayed unmatched. This chain's CDR3 is CASSFESSGWASTGELFF. The CDR3, as DNA: TGCGCCAGCAGCTTCGAGAGTAGCGGGTGGGCAAGCACCGGGGAGCTGTTTTTT. The full variable domain, in which reference TRBV5-1 and TRBJ2-2 provide the parts outside the CDR3, is KAGVTQTPRYLIKTRGQQVTLSCSPISGHRSVSWYQQTPGQGLQFLFEYFSETQRNKGNFPGRFSGRQFSNSRSEMNVSTLELGDSALYLCASSFESSGWASTGELFFGEGSRLTVL.

The chain links TRBV27 to TRBJ2-6; D ambiguous. The CDR3 sequence is 11 residues long. The V and J ends lost 8 bases and 5 bases respectively, with 4 bases between them. The germline V gene encodes CDR1 MNHEY and CDR2 SMNVEV (reference sequence). This CDR3 reads CASPRANVLTF. The DNA for the CDR3 is TGTGCCAGCCCTCGGGCCAACGTCCTGACTTTC.

In this sample, this clone turned up a few times. The CDR3 loop reads CASSPEVGRRLFF. The CDR3 bases are TGTGCCAGCTCACCAGAGGTTGGCAGGCGGCTGTTTTTT. The chain carries TRBV18 and TRBJ1-4; D remains ambiguous. The CDR3 is 13 residues long. Germline CDR1 reads KGHSH; CDR2 reads LQKENI. V was cut by 2 bases and J by 14 bases, with 15 bases left in between.

V is TRBV7-9 and J is TRBJ1-1; TRBD1 agrees at 7 bases. J lost 4 bases, V lost 5 bases, and 13 bases had no gene match. The CDR3 runs to 16 residues. Germline CDR1 reads SEHNR; CDR2 reads FQNEAQ (reference sequence). CDR3 sequence reads: CASSPWRTGGATEAFF. The CDR3 bases are TGTGCCAGCAGCCCCTGGAGGACAGGAGGGGCCACTGAAGCTTTCTTT.

The chain recombines TRBV27 with TRBJ2-3; 8 nucleotides line up with TRBD2. V dropped 8 bases and J dropped 5; count of bases not matched to a gene: 15. The CDR3 has 16 residues. Per the germline V gene, CDR1 is MNHEY and CDR2 is SMNVEV (reference sequence). CDR3 sequence reads: CASSPKGLAGRDTQYF. Written as DNA, the CDR3 is TGTGCCAGCTCACCAAAAGGGTTAGCGGGAAGAGATACGCAGTATTTT.

J is TRBJ1-4 and V is TRBV27; 8 bases agree with TRBD1. The germline gives CDR1 MNHEY, CDR2 SMNVEV (reference sequence). Trimming took 6 bases from V and 10 from J; bases not matched to a gene: 13. This CDR3 spans 15 amino acids. This CDR3 reads CASRAPGGVGGKLFF. Here the CDR3 DNA reads TGTGCCAGCAGGGCCCCAGGGGGCGTGGGGGGAAAACTGTTTTTT.

V and J are TRBV7-3 and TRBJ2-5; D not certain. The CDR3 spans 13 residues. The V end was cut by 3 bases, the J end by 0 bases, with 5 bases between. Germline V lookup: CDR1 SGHTA, CDR2 FQGTGA. CDR3 amino acids: CASSFADQETQYF. The CDR3 bases are TGTGCCAGCAGCTTCGCGGACCAAGAGACCCAGTACTTC.

V usage is TRBV7-9 and J usage is TRBJ2-7; D not resolved. The germline CDR1 and CDR2 sequences are SEHNR and FQNEAQ (reference sequence). V dropped 5 bases and J dropped 3 bases, with 8 bases sitting between them. This CDR3 comprises 12 residues. The CDR3 DNA reads TGTGCCAGCAGCAGAGAGCTCTACGAGCAGTACTTC. Amino acids: CASSRELYEQYF.

The chain uses TRBV27 and TRBJ1-1, with 8 bases lining up with TRBD1. The CDR3 is 12 residues long. Germline V gene data show CDR1 as MNHEY and CDR2 as SMNVEV (reference sequence). The V gene end was trimmed by 8 bases and the J gene end by 2 bases; junction bases not matched to a gene: 1. The CDR3 DNA reads TGTGCCAGCGGACAGGGAAACACTGAAGCTTTCTTT. Encoded protein: CASGQGNTEAFF.

The chain couples TRBV6-6 to TRBJ2-7, with TRBD2 identical over 13 bases. CDR1 and CDR2 from the germline V gene are MNHNY and SVGAGI (reference sequence). V was pared by 6 bases and J by 5 bases, with 7 bases of the junction left unmatched. This CDR3 spans 15 amino acids. CDR3 loop: CASRPGTSGNHEQYF. In nucleotides, the CDR3 is TGTGCCAGCAGACCTGGGACTAGCGGGAACCACGAGCAGTACTTC.

The CDR3 DNA follows: TGTGCCAGCAGTTTATCGGACAGCACAGATACGCAGTATTTT. Its translation is CASSLSDSTDTQYF. The V and J genes are TRBV27 and TRBJ2-3; no reliable D call. The CDR3 consists of 14 residues. The V gene's germline CDR1 is MNHEY and CDR2 SMNVEV (reference sequence). The V gene lost 0 bases and the J gene lost 0 bases, with 4 bases spanning the gap.

The chain joins TRBV10-3 to TRBJ2-1; 9 bases map to TRBD1. Germline V CDR1 and CDR2: ENHRY, SYGVKD. This CDR3 is built from 16 residues. The V and J ends lost 4 bases and 5 bases, in that order; junction bases with no gene match: 9. The CDR3 sequence: CAISVGGQGRNNEQFF. The CDR3 DNA sequence: TGTGCCATCAGTGTGGGGGGACAGGGTAGGAACAATGAGCAGTTCTTC.

This chain links TRBV10-2 with TRBJ2-5; 7 bases fit TRBD2. J gave up 4 bases and V 3 bases, and 2 bases lay outside the gene matches. This CDR3 comprises 13 residues. Germline CDR1 is WSHSY and CDR2 is SAAADI. CDR3 amino acids: CASSDGGGETQYF. In DNA, the CDR3 is TGCGCCAGCAGTGATGGGGGGGGAGAGACCCAGTACTTC.

The rearrangement uses TRBV27 and TRBJ1-2, with 8 bases that match TRBD1. The junction had 6 bases not matched to a gene; V was cut back by 6 bases and J by 0 bases. This CDR3 is built from 15 residues. The germline gives CDR1 MNHEY, CDR2 SMNVEV (reference sequence). CDR3 loop: CASRWTGTANYGYTF. The CDR3 DNA follows: TGTGCCAGCAGGTGGACAGGGACAGCTAACTATGGCTACACCTTC.

This rearrangement joins TRBV7-3 to TRBJ2-1; TRBD2 matches 7 bases. The V gene's germline CDR1 is SGHTA and CDR2 FQGTGA. CDR3 length: 16 amino acids. V lost 5 bases to trimming and J lost 7 bases; unmatched junction nucleotides: 14. In DNA, the CDR3 is TGTGCCAGCAGCGGACAAGGACTAGGAGGAGGGAATGAGCAGTTCTTC. Amino acids: CASSGQGLGGGNEQFF.

This rearrangement joins TRBV10-2 to TRBJ1-2; the D gene is possibly TRBD1 (5 bases). The CDR3 length is 11 residues. V was cut by 8 bases and J by 1 base, with 5 bases left in between. Looked up from germline, CDR1 is WSHSY and CDR2 is SAAADI. CDR3 in DNA: TGCGCCAGCGACAGTAACTATGGCTACACCTTC. Translation gives CASDSNYGYTF.